The 27 T cell receptor beta chains reported below all come from one sample, sequenced in a study of blood T cell repertoires in COVID-19. Some clones are missing from TCRdb's copy, which holds only in-frame ones; the method was immunoSEQ multiplex PCR. The data contain 100,000 to 110,000 clones, 91% of them singletons. The sequenced sample was peripheral blood. The source of these receptors is a man aged 50 or older with active COVID-19.

The chain carries TRBV2 and TRBJ1-1; TRBD1 matches at 9 bases. V dropped 5 bases and J dropped 4; count of bases not matched to a gene: 8. Germline CDR1 and CDR2: SNHLY and FYNNEI. The CDR3 length is 15 residues. The CDR3 region has the DNA TGTGCCAGCAGTCCCACCGGGACAGGGCTCACTGAAGCTTTCTTT. Encoded protein: CASSPTGTGLTEAFF.

J is TRBJ2-1 and V is TRBV3-1 (or the pseudogene TRBV3-2); 13 bases map to TRBD2. CDR1 and CDR2 from the germline V gene are LGHDT and YNNKEL (reference sequence). After removal of 2 bases from V and 7 bases from J, the junction contained 8 bases not matched to a gene. The CDR3 runs to 17 residues. The CDR3 DNA sequence: TGTGCCAGCAGCCAAACCCTCACTAGCGGGAGGGGTAATGAGCAGTTCTTC. Its translation: CASSQTLTSGRGNEQFF.

The CDR3: CASRTQQGTRYGYTF. The CDR3 bases are TGTGCCAGTAGAACACAACAGGGAACCCGCTATGGCTACACCTTC. The chain is built from TRBV19 and TRBJ1-2; possible D gene TRBD1, 6 bases. Germline CDR1 and CDR2: LNHDA and SQIVND (reference sequence). Trimming took off 6 bases at V and 4 bases at J, with 18 bases between the two ends. This CDR3 has 15 residues.

This clone was recorded only once. The J gene is TRBJ2-3, the V gene TRBV7-9; D is ambiguous. The germline V gene has CDR1 SEHNR and CDR2 FQNEAQ (reference sequence). V was trimmed by 7 bases and J by 4 bases, leaving 12 bases between them. This CDR3 region has 13 residues. Here the CDR3 reads CASNQNSPDTQYF. The CDR3 bases are TGTGCCAGCAACCAAAATAGTCCAGATACGCAGTATTTT.

Comments on this clone: The same CDR3 also results from other DNA sequences found in this sample. This chain joins TRBV27 and TRBJ2-1; 9 bases fit TRBD1. The CDR3 runs to 13 residues. CDR1 and CDR2 from the germline V gene are MNHEY and SMNVEV (reference sequence). Trimming cost V 5 bases and J 7 bases; bases outside gene matches: 3. CDR3 in DNA: TGTGCCAGCAGTAGACAGGGGGGGAATGAGCAGTTCTTC. Its protein is CASSRQGGNEQFF.

V and J are TRBV10-3 and TRBJ1-5; the D is unclear. Germline-derived CDR1 and CDR2 are ENHRY and SYGVKD. This CDR3 has 13 amino acids. V lost 3 bases and J 3 bases, leaving 6 bases between the germline ends. The CDR3 coding sequence is TGTGCCATCAGTGATATAGACAATCAGCCCCAGCATTTT. This encodes CAISDIDNQPQHF.

Turning to this clone: The sample holds other DNA sequences that translate to the same CDR3. The chain uses TRBV15 and TRBJ2-6, with 7 bases lining up with TRBD1. Germline V gene lookup returns CDR1 LNHNV and CDR2 YYDKDF (reference sequence). V lost 5 bases to trimming and J lost 2 bases; unmatched junction nucleotides: 3. This CDR3 region has 15 residues. CDR3 protein: CATSVDRAGANVLTF. In DNA, the CDR3 is TGTGCCACCAGCGTAGACAGGGCTGGGGCCAACGTCCTGACTTTC.

The CDR3 DNA sequence: TGTGCCAGCAGCCAAGGACAGGGGAGCACTGAAGCTTTCTTT. The encoded protein is CASSQGQGSTEAFF. The chain is built from TRBV11-3 and TRBJ1-1; 9 positions match TRBD1. Per germline, CDR1 SGHNT and CDR2 YENEEA. Trimming at V came to 5 bases and at J to 4 bases, leaving 5 bases not matched to a gene. The CDR3 contains 14 residues.

This chain connects TRBV5-6 to TRBJ2-5; D unresolved. Germline V lookup: CDR1 SGHDT, CDR2 YYEEEE. This CDR3 comprises 13 residues. With 4 bases removed from V and 7 bases from J, the gap between germline ends came to 14 bases. The DNA for the CDR3 is TGTGCCAGCAGCCGTGGGCGTTTTGGGACCCAGTACTTC. It is translated as CASSRGRFGTQYF.

A single count supports this clone. The rearrangement uses TRBV24-1 and TRBJ2-2; D possibly corresponds to TRBD1 (5 bases). Germline CDR1 KGHDR, CDR2 SFDVKD. The V end was cut by 3 bases, the J end by 4 bases, with 11 bases between. The CDR3 loop spans 15 amino acids. The CDR3 protein is CATSDPRQSTGELFF. DNA for the CDR3: TGTGCCACCAGTGATCCAAGACAGAGCACCGGGGAGCTGTTTTTT.

This chain links TRBV19 with TRBJ2-2; the D is unclear. V lost 5 bases, J lost 7 bases, and 5 bases lay in between. Per germline, CDR1 LNHDA and CDR2 SQIVND (reference sequence). The CDR3 loop spans 11 amino acids. The CDR3 reads CASSHFGELFF. CDR3 coding DNA: TGTGCCAGTAGTCACTTCGGGGAGCTGTTTTTT.

The chain is built from TRBV25-1 and TRBJ1-2; 7 bases are a match to TRBD1. V was pared by 10 bases and J by 0 bases, with 17 bases of the junction left unmatched. This CDR3 is 17 amino acids long. In germline, CDR1 is MGHDK, CDR2 SYGVNS. CDR3 nucleotide sequence: TGTGCCATCCTAAGCCGCAGGGGGAAGTTGACTAACTATGGCTACACCTTC. Translated: CAILSRRGKLTNYGYTF.

This chain connects TRBV13 to TRBJ1-3, with 9 positions matching TRBD1. In germline, CDR1 is PRHDT, CDR2 FYEKMQ (reference sequence). Losses at the gene ends were 5 bases for V and 2 bases for J; bases not matched to a gene: 16. The CDR3 has 19 amino acids. The CDR3 bases are TGTGCCAGCAGCCCAACCTGGGACAGGGCGGGTTCGGCTGGAAACACCATATATTTT. This sequence encodes CASSPTWDRAGSAGNTIYF.

V is TRBV13 and J is TRBJ2-3; the match to TRBD1 covers 8 bases. The V and J ends lost 5 bases and 7 bases, in that order; junction bases with no gene match: 8. Germline V gene sequence: CDR1 PRHDT, CDR2 FYEKMQ (reference sequence). CDR3 size: 14 residues. CDR3 sequence reads: CASSPGTGKNTQYF. For the CDR3, the DNA is TGTGCCAGCAGCCCCGGGACAGGTAAAAATACGCAGTATTTT.

J is TRBJ2-2 and V is TRBV19, with D perhaps TRBD2 (6 bases). The CDR3 contains 14 residues. V lost 5 bases and J 4 bases, leaving 11 bases between the germline ends. Per the germline V gene, CDR1 is LNHDA and CDR2 is SQIVND (reference sequence). CDR3 sequence reads: CASSAGLSTGELFF. The DNA of the CDR3 is TGTGCCAGTAGTGCGGGGTTGAGCACCGGGGAGCTGTTTTTT.

The chain has TRBV5-4 and TRBJ1-4; 7 bases fit TRBD1. Germline V gene sequence: CDR1 SGHNT, CDR2 YYREEE (reference sequence). The CDR3 extends over 15 amino acids. The V and J ends lost 4 bases and 2 bases, in that order; junction bases with no gene match: 5. Written as DNA, the CDR3 is TGTGCCAGCAGCCCTGACAGGGCCACTAATGAAAAACTGTTTTTT. Its translation: CASSPDRATNEKLFF.

This rearrangement joins TRBV27 to TRBJ2-1; 12 nucleotides align to TRBD2. The CDR3 totals 17 residues. After removal of 5 bases from V and 3 bases from J, the junction contained 8 bases not matched to a gene. CDR1 and CDR2 (germline): MNHEY, SMNVEV (reference sequence). CDR3 coding DNA: TGTGCCAGCAGTCCTGGGCCTAGCGGGGGGGGCTACAATGAGCAGTTCTTC. Translated: CASSPGPSGGGYNEQFF.

This chain joins TRBV19 and TRBJ1-1; possible D gene TRBD1, 5 bases. This CDR3 is 13 amino acids long. Looked up from germline, CDR1 is LNHDA and CDR2 is SQIVND (reference sequence). V gave up 5 bases and J gave up 4 bases, with 11 bases separating them. The CDR3 spells CASSSGLGTEAFF. The CDR3 coding sequence is TGTGCCAGTAGTTCGGGACTGGGCACTGAAGCTTTCTTT. Based on the CDR3 plus reference TRBV19 and TRBJ1-1, the full variable domain is DGGITQSPKYLFRKEGQNVTLSCEQNLNHDAMYWYRQDPGQGLRLIYYSQIVNDFQKGDIAEGYSVSREKKESFPLTVTSAQKNPTAFYLCASSSGLGTEAFFGQGTRLTVV.

The chain couples TRBV11-2 to TRBJ2-3, with 8 bases aligning to TRBD1. The CDR3 has 14 residues. With 5 bases clipped from V and 4 bases from J, the junction kept 5 bases outside the gene matches. The germline V gene has CDR1 SGHAT and CDR2 FQNNGV. CDR3 loop: CASSLDRGSDTQYF. DNA of the CDR3: TGTGCCAGCAGCCTCGACAGGGGCTCAGATACGCAGTATTTT.

This clone was recorded only once. The chain couples TRBV7-9 to TRBJ2-1; D perhaps matches TRBD1 (9 bases). There are 18 residues in the CDR3. Germline V gene sequence: CDR1 SEHNR, CDR2 FQNEAQ (reference sequence). Trimming removed 4 bases from V and 5 bases from J, with 24 bases in between. The CDR3 DNA reads as TGTGCCAGCAGCTCCCGGGACAGGGAGGGACTAGTGAACAATGAGCAGTTCTTC. This gives the protein CASSSRDREGLVNNEQFF.

The chain couples TRBV7-9 to TRBJ2-3; D gene uncertain. V gave up 2 bases and J gave up 5 bases, with 5 bases separating them. Germline-derived CDR1 and CDR2 are SEHNR and FQNEAQ (reference sequence). CDR3 size: 12 residues. CDR3 region: CASSLLGDTQYF. CDR3 nucleotide sequence: TGTGCCAGCAGCTTACTAGGAGATACGCAGTATTTT.

The chain has TRBV7-2 and TRBJ1-2, with D maybe TRBD1 (5 bases). The CDR3 sequence is 15 residues long. V lost 1 base and J lost 7, with 16 bases in between. The germline V gene has CDR1 SGHTA and CDR2 FQGNSA. CDR3 DNA: TGTGCCAGCAGCTTAGAGGCGGGGCTTGTTTCTGGCTACACCTTC. Protein sequence: CASSLEAGLVSGYTF.

This clone was counted a single time. The chain carries TRBV7-2 and TRBJ2-1; 12 bases agree with TRBD2. The CDR3 runs to 18 residues. Unmatched junction bases numbered 9, after V lost 2 bases and J lost 4 bases. Germline CDR1 SGHTA, CDR2 FQGNSA. DNA of the CDR3: TGTGCCAGCAGCTTAACCCTAGCGGGGGGGCTAGCGTACAATGAGCAGTTCTTC. Its translation: CASSLTLAGGLAYNEQFF.

The chain carries TRBV6-2 or TRBV6-3 and TRBJ2-5; TRBD1 matches 7 bases. Germline V CDR1 and CDR2: MNHEY, SVGEGT. The CDR3 loop spans 14 amino acids. J lost 2 bases, V lost 5 bases, and 5 bases had no gene match. The chain's CDR3 is CASSRGQDQETQYF. The DNA of the CDR3 is TGTGCCAGCAGTCGCGGACAGGATCAAGAGACCCAGTACTTC.

The CDR3, as DNA: TGTGCCAGCAGCGGGAACGGGACTAGCGGGAGTGAGCAGTTCTTC. Residues: CASSGNGTSGSEQFF. The chain links TRBV6-4 to TRBJ2-1, with 14 positions matching TRBD2. After removal of 6 bases from V and 9 bases from J, the junction contained 7 bases not matched to a gene. The V gene's germline CDR1 is MRHNA and CDR2 SNTAGT. The CDR3 loop spans 15 amino acids.

The J gene is TRBJ2-1, the V gene TRBV6-1; 8 nucleotides match TRBD1. The germline CDR1 and CDR2 sequences are MNHNS and SASEGT. The V and J ends lost 4 bases and 3 bases, in that order; junction bases with no gene match: 8. This CDR3 region has 16 residues. DNA of the CDR3: TGTGCCAGCAGTGTGGGGGACAGGCCAAGCTACAATGAGCAGTTCTTC. Translating gives CASSVGDRPSYNEQFF.

This chain links TRBV7-9 with TRBJ2-1; D uncertain. This CDR3 region has 13 residues. The V end was cut by 5 bases, the J end by 6 bases, with 11 bases between. Germline CDR1 SEHNR, CDR2 FQNEAQ (reference sequence). The CDR3 nucleotides are TGTGCCAGCAGCCCCCCCCGGGTCAATGAGCAGTTCTTC. It is translated as CASSPPRVNEQFF.